Listed below are T cell receptor beta chains from one sample, sequenced in a study of T cells in Graves' hyperthyroidism and ophthalmopathy. TCRdb recomputed calls from the multiplex PCR reads with MiXCR, one row per CDR3 protein. The table records 400,000 to 600,000 distinct CDR3 sequences, less than 25% of them present only once. Sequencing was done on a sample of blood. These receptors came from a man aged 18 to 30 with Graves' hyperthyroidism. Each CDR3 is given with its conserved first and last residue. The D gene is left open where the match is weak. Not all rows give a size; the values are once, few, many and, for expanded clones, a class.

j_call,clone_size,d_call,v_call,cdr3_aa,cdr3_nt
TRBJ2-1,-,TRBD1,TRBV6-5,CASSFTGGDEQFF,TGTGCCAGCAGTTTCACAGGGGGAGATGAGCAGTTCTTC
TRBJ1-2,-,-,TRBV6-5,CASSYRHANYGYTF,TGTGCCAGCAGTTACCGACATGCTAACTATGGCTACACCTTC
TRBJ1-1,many,-,TRBV20-1,CSARENDMNTEAFF,TGCAGTGCTAGAGAAAACGATATGAACACTGAAGCTTTCTTT
TRBJ2-5,few,-,TRBV4-2,CASSRRGTQETQYF,TGTGCCAGCAGCCGCCGGGGGACCCAAGAGACCCAGTACTTC
TRBJ1-1,-,TRBD1,TRBV27,CASSEDTRTGANTEAFF,TGTGCCAGCAGTGAAGATACCCGCACAGGGGCGAACACTGAAGCTTTCTTT
TRBJ2-7,many,TRBD2,TRBV28,CASSLSGGSYEQYF,TGTGCCAGCAGTTTGAGCGGGGGGTCCTACGAGCAGTACTTC
TRBJ2-7,-,-,TRBV20-1,CSAQSVQLSSYEQYF,TGCAGTGCTCAGTCGGTCCAACTAAGCTCCTACGAGCAGTACTTC
TRBJ2-2,-,-,TRBV28,CASMEGFNTGELFF,TGTGCCAGCATGGAGGGGTTTAACACCGGGGAGCTGTTTTTT
TRBJ1-2,-,-,TRBV28,CASSPDTTYTF,TGTGCCAGCAGTCCGGACACAACCTACACCTTC
TRBJ2-5,many,TRBD1,TRBV27,CASSPDRDQETQYF,TGTGCCAGCAGCCCGGACAGGGACCAAGAGACCCAGTACTTC
TRBJ2-4,-,-,TRBV12-5,CASGPLVAKNIQYF,TGTGCTAGTGGTCCGTTAGTAGCCAAAAACATTCAGTACTTC
TRBJ1-1,many,-,TRBV10-3,CAISESTTEAFF,TGTGCCATCAGTGAGTCGACAACTGAAGCTTTCTTT
TRBJ2-5,few,-,TRBV5-1,CASSGAFETQYF,TGCGCCAGCAGCGGGGCTTTTGAGACCCAGTACTTC
TRBJ2-7,many,-,TRBV7-9,CASSRDRGAGEQYF,TGTGCCAGCAGTCGAGACCGGGGGGCGGGTGAGCAGTACTTC
TRBJ1-1,few,-,TRBV14,CASSQLGSASEAFF,TGTGCCAGCAGCCAATTGGGAAGTGCGTCCGAAGCTTTCTTT
TRBJ2-2,few,-,TRBV6-5,CASSYLWKKEAGELFF,TGTGCCAGCAGTTACTTATGGAAAAAAGAGGCCGGGGAGCTGTTTTTT
TRBJ1-1,-,-,TRBV11-2,CAICFPPQVPSNTEAFF,TGTGCCATCTGCTTTCCCCCGCAGGTGCCATCGAACACTGAAGCTTTCTTT
TRBJ2-5,many,TRBD1,TRBV7-9,CASSPGTAEETQYF,TGTGCCAGCAGCCCGGGGACAGCTGAAGAGACCCAGTACTTC
TRBJ1-1,many,-,TRBV5-5,CASSLWDPNTEAFF,TGTGCCAGCAGCTTGTGGGACCCAAACACTGAAGCTTTCTTT
TRBJ1-5,many,-,TRBV7-6,CASSSDPTAGDQPQHF,TGTGCCAGCAGCTCAGACCCGACAGCCGGGGATCAGCCCCAGCATTTT
TRBJ1-2,many,-,TRBV28,CASSENYGYTF,TGTGCCAGCAGCGAGAACTATGGCTACACCTTC
TRBJ2-7,few,-,TRBV5-6,CASSQAGWLSYEQYF,TGTGCCAGCTCCCAAGCCGGATGGCTTTCCTACGAGCAGTACTTC
TRBJ1-5,many,-,TRBV2,CASSWSGNQPQHF,TGTGCCAGCAGTTGGTCGGGCAATCAGCCCCAGCATTTT
TRBJ2-7,few,TRBD1,TRBV7-6,CASSPAGAFGQGAYEQYF,TGTGCCAGCAGCCCGGCCGGCGCCTTCGGACAGGGGGCCTACGAGCAGTACTTC
TRBJ2-5,many,TRBD1,TRBV2,CASSDVGQVGETQYF,TGTGCCAGCAGTGACGTGGGACAGGTTGGAGAGACCCAGTACTTC
TRBJ2-7,many,TRBD1,TRBV20-1,CSARSRDRVYEQYF,TGCAGTGCTAGAAGCCGGGACAGGGTCTACGAGCAGTACTTC
TRBJ1-5,few,TRBD1,TRBV12-3/TRBV12-4,CASNEGQGLYQPQHF,TGTGCCAGCAATGAGGGACAGGGTTTATATCAGCCCCAGCATTTT
TRBJ2-2,-,-,TRBV9,CASSERGDRNTGELFF,TGTGCCAGCAGCGAGAGGGGGGACAGGAACACCGGGGAGCTGTTTTTT
TRBJ1-2,many,TRBD1,TRBV4-1,CASSQVGTGKNGYTF,TGCGCCAGCAGCCAGGTCGGGACAGGGAAAAACGGCTACACCTTC
TRBJ1-2,many,-,TRBV20-1,CSADTSNYGYTF,TGCAGTGCAGACACATCTAACTATGGCTACACCTTC
TRBJ1-5,many,TRBD1,TRBV19,CASSIRGGQPQHF,TGTGCCAGTAGTATCAGGGGGGGGCAGCCCCAGCATTTT